The 26 T cell receptor beta chains given below trace back to one sample, sequenced in a study of cytomegalovirus exposure and HLA in healthy donors. The PCR made use of 60 Vbeta and 13 Jbeta primers. Clones were sequenced by immunoSEQ multiplex PCR, and TCRdb holds only the in-frame ones, with some missing. This table holds fewer than 100,000 clones. The sequenced sample was PBMCs. Receptors were obtained from a man aged 50-59 years in good health and CMV-seronegative.

This sequence joins TRBV7-9 and TRBJ2-2; TRBD2 is a possible D gene (6 bases). V was cut by 2 bases and J by 4 bases, with 14 bases left in between. CDR1 SEHNR and CDR2 FQNEAQ come from the germline V gene (reference sequence). CDR3 length: 16 residues. CDR3 protein: CASSLRFGGSTGELFF. Here the CDR3 DNA reads TGTGCCAGCAGCTTACGTTTTGGAGGGTCCACCGGGGAGCTGTTTTTT.

V and J are TRBV28 and TRBJ2-1; 7 nucleotides agree with TRBD2. This CDR3 is built from 16 residues. CDR1 is MDHEN, CDR2 SYDVKM, per germline. J was trimmed by 0 bases and V by 7 bases; bases with no gene match: 9. The CDR3 protein is CASKSGVPYSYNEQFF. The CDR3 nucleotides are TGTGCCAGCAAGAGCGGGGTCCCATACTCCTACAATGAGCAGTTCTTC.

This chain joins TRBV6-5 and TRBJ1-2, with TRBD1 identical over 8 bases. CDR3 length: 13 amino acids. CDR1 is MNHEY, CDR2 SVGAGI, per germline. V lost 8 bases and J lost 3; bases outside the gene matches: 5. DNA for the CDR3: TGTGCCAGCGCACCGGGACAGGACTATGGCTACACCTTC. Encoded protein: CASAPGQDYGYTF.

The chain is built from TRBV11-2 and TRBJ1-2; TRBD1 matches at 7 bases. The junction had 14 bases not matched to a gene; V was cut back by 5 bases and J by 8 bases. This CDR3 has 15 amino acids. Germline loops: CDR1 SGHAT, CDR2 FQNNGV. CDR3 nucleotides: TGTGCCAGCAGCAAGGGCGAACAGGGGTTTGGCGGCTACACCTTC. Translation gives CASSKGEQGFGGYTF.

The rearrangement links TRBV5-4 to TRBJ1-2; D gene uncertain. The V end was cut by 4 bases, the J end by 1 base, with 8 bases between. Per germline, CDR1 SGHNT and CDR2 YYREEE (reference sequence). The CDR3 runs 13 residues. CDR3 DNA sequence: TGTGCCAGCAGCCCCACAGATAACTATGGCTACACCTTC. This encodes CASSPTDNYGYTF. The full variable domain, completed using reference TRBV5-4 and TRBJ1-2, is ETGVTQSPTHLIKTRGQQVTLRCSSQSGHNTVSWYQQALGQGPQFIFQYYREEENGRGNFPPRFSGLQFPNYSSELNVNALELDDSALYLCASSPTDNYGYTFGSGTRLTVV.

The CDR3 nucleotides read TGTGCTAGTGGTTTGGCGGGACAGGCAGTGAATGATGGCTACACCTTC. Residues: CASGLAGQAVNDGYTF. The chain combines TRBV12-5 with TRBJ1-2; 8 bases are shared with TRBD1. Germline CDR1 and CDR2: LGHNT and FRNRAP. The V gene end was trimmed by 1 base and the J gene end by 6 bases; junction bases not matched to a gene: 10. The CDR3 length is 16 residues.

The rearrangement uses TRBV6-6 and TRBJ1-6; D perhaps matches TRBD1 (6 bases). CDR1 and CDR2 (germline): MNHNY, SVGAGI (reference sequence). The V gene lost 0 bases and the J gene lost 7 bases, with 10 bases spanning the gap. The CDR3 is 15 residues long. The CDR3 loop is CASSYSPQGNSPLHF. The CDR3 DNA reads as TGTGCCAGCAGTTACTCTCCACAGGGAAATTCACCCCTCCACTTT.

This chain connects TRBV19 to TRBJ1-2, with D uncertain. Trimming removed 11 bases from V and 4 bases from J, with 20 bases in between. Germline V gives CDR1 LNHDA, CDR2 SQIVND (reference sequence). CDR3 size: 14 residues. This CDR3 reads CASNEAPLVYGYTF. CDR3 DNA sequence: TGTGCCTCTAACGAGGCCCCCTTAGTCTATGGCTACACCTTC.

The J gene is TRBJ2-1, the V gene TRBV2; 8 bases align to TRBD2. CDR3 length: 13 amino acids. Trimming at V came to 7 bases and at J to 10 bases, leaving 9 bases not matched to a gene. The germline gives CDR1 SNHLY, CDR2 FYNNEI. CDR3 protein: CASMTGLGDEQFF. The CDR3 DNA is TGTGCCAGCATGACGGGACTAGGGGACGAGCAGTTCTTC.

The chain recombines TRBV7-2 with TRBJ1-5; TRBD1 is a possible D gene (5 bases). Germline CDR1 reads SGHTA; CDR2 reads FQGNSA. V was shortened by 7 bases and J by 0 bases, with 10 bases between the two germline ends. The length of the CDR3 is 14 residues. CDR3 coding DNA: TGTGCCAGCAATATACAGGATAGCAATCAGCCCCAGCATTTT. Translating it yields CASNIQDSNQPQHF.

This chain joins TRBV29-1 and TRBJ1-2; D is possibly TRBD1 (6 bases). This CDR3 region has 11 residues. Germline values: CDR1 SQVTM, CDR2 ANQGSEA. The V end was cut by 4 bases, the J end by 5 bases, with 8 bases between. CDR3 sequence reads: CSVVGTYGYTF. CDR3 nucleotide sequence: TGCAGCGTTGTGGGGACATATGGCTACACCTTC.

This chain uses TRBV5-1 with TRBJ1-2; tentatively, D is TRBD1 (6 bases). Germline V gene lookup returns CDR1 SGHRS and CDR2 YFSETQ. The CDR3 contains 14 residues. V shed 0 bases and J shed 7 bases, with 13 bases lying between them. The CDR3 nucleotides read TGCGCCAGCAGCTTGGAAGTAAGGGGGGGTGGCTACACCTTC. This encodes CASSLEVRGGGYTF.

V is TRBV19 and J is TRBJ1-6; D not certain. The CDR3 is 15 amino acids. Trimming took off 7 bases at V and 6 bases at J, with 16 bases between the two ends. Per the germline V gene, CDR1 is LNHDA and CDR2 is SQIVND (reference sequence). CDR3 residues: CASTEMTPVNSPLHF. CDR3 nucleotides: TGTGCCAGTACCGAAATGACACCGGTTAATTCACCCCTCCACTTT.

The chain recombines TRBV5-4 with TRBJ1-6; the match to TRBD1 covers 7 bases. CDR1 is SGHNT and CDR2 is YYREEE in the germline V gene (reference sequence). With 5 bases clipped from V and 4 bases from J, the junction kept 15 bases outside the gene matches. The CDR3 runs 18 residues. The CDR3, as DNA: TGTGCCAGCAGGCGGACAGGTGTCATCCCCCGTTATAATTCACCCCTCCACTTT. Translated, it gives CASRRTGVIPRYNSPLHF. Supplemented by reference TRBV5-4 and TRBJ1-6, the full variable domain reads ETGVTQSPTHLIKTRGQQVTLRCSSQSGHNTVSWYQQALGQGPQFIFQYYREEENGRGNFPPRFSGLQFPNYSSELNVNALELDDSALYLCASRRTGVIPRYNSPLHFGNGTRLTVT.

This chain uses TRBV5-4 with TRBJ2-3, with 13 bases identical to TRBD2. The germline V gene encodes CDR1 SGHNT and CDR2 YYREEE (reference sequence). Trimming took 1 base from V and 0 from J; bases not matched to a gene: 8. This CDR3 comprises 19 residues. In DNA form, the CDR3 reads TGTGCCAGCAGCTTGACTAGCGGGGGGGGATTACATAGCACAGATACGCAGTATTTT. Its protein product is CASSLTSGGGLHSTDTQYF.

The chain joins TRBV6-6 to TRBJ1-3; 8 positions match TRBD1. CDR3 size: 14 residues. CDR1 MNHNY and CDR2 SVGAGI come from the germline V gene (reference sequence). After removal of 4 bases from V and 6 bases from J, the junction contained 5 bases not matched to a gene. CDR3 coding DNA: TGTGCCAGCAGTTCCGGACAGGGAGAAAACACCATATATTTT. This gives the protein CASSSGQGENTIYF.

The chain has TRBV6-1 and TRBJ1-3, with TRBD1 identical over 7 bases. The trim removed 3 bases at V and 2 bases at J, leaving 7 bases unmatched. CDR1 is MNHNS, CDR2 SASEGT, per germline. The CDR3 loop spans 16 amino acids. CDR3: CASSEPGQSPGNTIYF. The CDR3 bases are TGTGCCAGCAGTGAGCCGGGACAGAGTCCTGGAAACACCATATATTTT.

The chain uses TRBV28 and TRBJ1-2, with 7 bases aligning to TRBD1. CDR3 length equals 14 residues. The ends lost 8 bases at V and 2 bases at J; junction bases unmatched: 8. CDR1 is MDHEN and CDR2 is SYDVKM in the germline V gene. The CDR3 sequence: CASLAPTGNYGYTF. The CDR3 DNA follows: TGTGCCAGCCTAGCGCCGACAGGGAACTATGGCTACACCTTC.

The chain links TRBV14 to TRBJ2-7; 7 nucleotides match TRBD1. Germline CDR1 is SGHDN and CDR2 is FVKESK. CDR3 length equals 16 residues. The ends lost 0 bases at V and 6 bases at J; junction bases unmatched: 11. The CDR3 region has the DNA TGTGCCAGCAGCCAAGATAGAAGCAGCAGGGGGTTCGAGCAGTACTTC. Translation gives CASSQDRSSRGFEQYF.

The chain uses TRBV4-2 and TRBJ1-5, with D tentatively TRBD1 (6 bases). V gave up 0 bases and J gave up 0 bases, with 12 bases separating them. Germline V gives CDR1 LGHNA, CDR2 YNFKEQ. The length of the CDR3 is 17 residues. The CDR3 sequence is CASSQDWGTHSNQPQHF. The CDR3 DNA sequence: TGTGCCAGCAGCCAAGATTGGGGGACACATAGCAATCAGCCCCAGCATTTT.

This chain links TRBV5-6 with TRBJ1-1; D gene ambiguous. The CDR3 runs 15 residues. Looked up from germline, CDR1 is SGHDT and CDR2 is YYEEEE. V was pared by 0 bases and J by 2 bases, with 11 bases between. The CDR3 nucleotides are TGTGCCAGCAGCTTGGCAGCGGGGAGAAACACTGAAGCTTTCTTT. It codes for CASSLAAGRNTEAFF.

The rearrangement joins TRBV5-1 to TRBJ1-4, with D maybe TRBD1 (5 bases). From germline, CDR1 is SGHRS and CDR2 YFSETQ. This CDR3 has 14 amino acids. The V and J ends lost 2 bases and 8 bases respectively, with 13 bases between them. CDR3 coding DNA: TGCGCCAGCAGCTTCGGCAGGGAAGGCGAAAAACTGTTTTTT. Its translation is CASSFGREGEKLFF.

V and J are TRBV29-1 and TRBJ1-5; TRBD1 matches at 7 bases. The germline CDR1 and CDR2 sequences are SQVTM and ANQGSEA. V gave up 3 bases and J gave up 3 bases; unmatched junction bases: 5. The CDR3 length is 14 residues. The CDR3 loop reads CSVDGQVLNQPQHF. Here the CDR3 DNA reads TGCAGCGTTGACGGACAGGTCCTCAATCAGCCCCAGCATTTT.

The genes are TRBV19 and TRBJ2-1, with TRBD2 identical over 9 bases. Trimming removed 3 bases from V and 10 bases from J; junction bases left unmatched: 10. This CDR3 has 15 amino acids. Germline assignment: CDR1 LNHDA and CDR2 SQIVND (reference sequence). The CDR3 coding sequence is TGTGCCAGTAGTATTTATAGCGGGGGTCCCAGGGAGCAGTTCTTC. The encoded protein is CASSIYSGGPREQFF.

DNA for the CDR3: TGTGCCAGCAGCTTGTGGGGGGACAGGGTCTCCACCGGGGAGCTGTTTTTT. As protein: CASSLWGDRVSTGELFF. The chain recombines TRBV5-5 with TRBJ2-2, with 9 bases identical to TRBD1. Trimming cost V 1 base and J 4 bases; bases outside gene matches: 8. Germline values: CDR1 SGHKS, CDR2 YYEKEE (reference sequence). The length of the CDR3 is 17 residues.

This rearrangement joins TRBV4-2 to TRBJ1-2; 9 nucleotides match TRBD1. In germline, CDR1 is LGHNA, CDR2 YNFKEQ. This CDR3 region has 16 residues. V shed 3 bases, J shed 4 bases, and the junction held 9 bases outside the gene matches. The CDR3 sequence is CASSHLQGATSYGYTF. The CDR3 coding sequence is TGTGCCAGCAGCCACTTACAGGGGGCTACCTCCTATGGCTACACCTTC.